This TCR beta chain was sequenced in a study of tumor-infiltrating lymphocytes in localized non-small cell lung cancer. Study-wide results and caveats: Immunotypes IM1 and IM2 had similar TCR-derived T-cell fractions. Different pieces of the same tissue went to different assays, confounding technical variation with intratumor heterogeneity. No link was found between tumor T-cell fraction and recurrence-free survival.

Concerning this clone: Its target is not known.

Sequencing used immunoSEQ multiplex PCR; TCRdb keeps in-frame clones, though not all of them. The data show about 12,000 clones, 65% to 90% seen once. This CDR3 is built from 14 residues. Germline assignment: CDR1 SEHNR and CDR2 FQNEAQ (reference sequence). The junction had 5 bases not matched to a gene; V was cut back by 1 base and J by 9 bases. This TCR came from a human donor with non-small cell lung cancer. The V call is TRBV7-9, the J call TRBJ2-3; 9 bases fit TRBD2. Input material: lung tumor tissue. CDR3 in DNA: TGTGCCAGCAGCTTAGGGGTAGCGGGAGACACGCAGTATTTT. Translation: CASSLGVAGDTQYF.